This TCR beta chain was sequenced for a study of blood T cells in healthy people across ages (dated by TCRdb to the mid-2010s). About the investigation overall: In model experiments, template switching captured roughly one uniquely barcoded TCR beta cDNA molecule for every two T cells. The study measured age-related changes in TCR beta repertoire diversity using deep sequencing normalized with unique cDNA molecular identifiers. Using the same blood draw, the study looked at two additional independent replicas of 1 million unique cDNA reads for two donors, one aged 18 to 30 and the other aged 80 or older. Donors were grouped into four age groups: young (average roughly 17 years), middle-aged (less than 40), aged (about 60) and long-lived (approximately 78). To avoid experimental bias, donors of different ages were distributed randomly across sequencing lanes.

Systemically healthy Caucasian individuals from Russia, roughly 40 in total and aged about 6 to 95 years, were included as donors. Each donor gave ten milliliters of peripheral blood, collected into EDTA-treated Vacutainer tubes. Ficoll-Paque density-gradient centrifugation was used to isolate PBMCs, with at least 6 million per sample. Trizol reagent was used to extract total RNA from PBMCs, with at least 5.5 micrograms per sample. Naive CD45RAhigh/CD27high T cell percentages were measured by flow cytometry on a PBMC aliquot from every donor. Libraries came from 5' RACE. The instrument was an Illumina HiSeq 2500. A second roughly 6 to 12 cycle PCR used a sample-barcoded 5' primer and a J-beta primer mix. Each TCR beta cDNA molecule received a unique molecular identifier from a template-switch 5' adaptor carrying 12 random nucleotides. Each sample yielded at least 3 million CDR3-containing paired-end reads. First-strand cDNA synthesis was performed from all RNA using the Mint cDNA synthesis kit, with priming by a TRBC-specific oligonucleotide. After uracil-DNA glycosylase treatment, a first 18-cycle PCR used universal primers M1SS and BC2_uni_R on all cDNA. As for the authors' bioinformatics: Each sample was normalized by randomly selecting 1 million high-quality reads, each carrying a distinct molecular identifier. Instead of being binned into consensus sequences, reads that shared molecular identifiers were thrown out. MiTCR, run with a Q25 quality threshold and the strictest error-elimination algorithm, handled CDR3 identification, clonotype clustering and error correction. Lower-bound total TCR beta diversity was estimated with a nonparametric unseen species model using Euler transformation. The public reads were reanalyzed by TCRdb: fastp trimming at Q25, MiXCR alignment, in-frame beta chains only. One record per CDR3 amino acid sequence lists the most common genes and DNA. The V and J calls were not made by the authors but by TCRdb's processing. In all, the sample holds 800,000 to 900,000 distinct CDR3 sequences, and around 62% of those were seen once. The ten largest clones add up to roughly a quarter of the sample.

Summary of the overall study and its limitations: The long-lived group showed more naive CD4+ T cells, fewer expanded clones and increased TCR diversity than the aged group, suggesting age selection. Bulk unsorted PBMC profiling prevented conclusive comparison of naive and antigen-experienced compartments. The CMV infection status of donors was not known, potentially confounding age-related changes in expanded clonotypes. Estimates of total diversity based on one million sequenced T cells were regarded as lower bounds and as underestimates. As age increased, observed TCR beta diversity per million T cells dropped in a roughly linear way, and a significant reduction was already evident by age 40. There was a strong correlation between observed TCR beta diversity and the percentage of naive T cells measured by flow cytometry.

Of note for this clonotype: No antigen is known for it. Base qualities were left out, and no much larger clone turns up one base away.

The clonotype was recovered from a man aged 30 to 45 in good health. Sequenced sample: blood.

In nucleotides, the sequence is TGTGCCAGCACCCGGGACAGAGACAATGAGCAGTTCTTC. Its protein reads: CASTRDRDNEQFF. The V and J genes are TRBV6-5 and TRBJ2-1, with 7 bases matching TRBD1. The CDR3 runs 13 residues from the cysteine to the phenylalanine. The entry retains the CDR3 DNA only, 39 bases that are in frame from base 1. Taken from the germline V gene, the CDR1 and CDR2 loops are MNHEY and SVGAGI. V loses 7 bases at its end and J loses 5 bases; junction bases beyond the gene matches: 5.